Following are 10 T cell receptor beta chains from one sample sequenced in a study of T cells in Graves' hyperthyroidism and ophthalmopathy. TCR beta CDR3 sequences were amplified from RNA transcripts. RT-PCR in the first round (using the HTBI primer set) targeted the TCR CDR3. TCRdb itself ran the multiplex PCR reads through MiXCR, one entry per CDR3 protein. The table shows a few hundred thousand distinct CDR3 sequences, with 12% to 15% occurring only once. The sample taken for sequencing was blood. The origin of the receptors is a woman aged 45-65 years with Graves' hyperthyroidism that later progressed to Graves' ophthalmopathy.

The J gene is TRBJ2-1, the V gene TRBV20-1; 13 bases map to TRBD2. The CDR3 is made up of 16 amino acids. Losses at the gene ends were 2 bases for V and 3 bases for J; bases not matched to a gene: 4. Germline assignment: CDR1 DFQATT and CDR2 SNEGSKA (reference sequence). CDR3 DNA: TGCAGTGCTAGACCGGGACTAGCGGGGAACTACAATGAGCAGTTCTTC. Translation: CSARPGLAGNYNEQFF.

This sequence joins TRBV19 and TRBJ1-5; TRBD1 matches at 7 bases. With V trimmed by 3 bases and J by 6 bases, 5 bases remained unmatched. The CDR3 is made up of 14 amino acids. The germline V gene has CDR1 LNHDA and CDR2 SQIVND (reference sequence). This CDR3 reads CASSMRQGGQPQHF. The CDR3 bases are TGTGCCAGTAGTATGCGGCAGGGGGGTCAGCCCCAGCATTTT.

In this sample, this clonotype turned up many times. The chain couples TRBV24-1 to TRBJ1-2, with D maybe TRBD1 (5 bases). The length of the CDR3 is 14 residues. V lost 5 bases and J lost 4, with 13 bases in between. Germline assignment: CDR1 KGHDR and CDR2 SFDVKD. Here the CDR3 DNA reads TGTGCCACCAGTGGGATCGACAGAACCTATGGCTACACCTTC. Its protein is CATSGIDRTYGYTF.

This clonotype was counted many times. V is TRBV6-5 and J is TRBJ2-1, with D possibly matching TRBD1 (6 bases). Deletions cut 2 bases from V and 2 bases from J, with 13 bases between. The germline V gene has CDR1 MNHEY and CDR2 SVGAGI. This CDR3 region has 16 residues. Written as DNA, the CDR3 is TGTGCCAGCAGTTACCCACAGACAGGACCCTACAATGAGCAGTTCTTC. Translated: CASSYPQTGPYNEQFF.

In this sample, this clonotype turned up many times. This chain connects TRBV12-3 or TRBV12-4 to TRBJ2-1; a weak D match, TRBD2 (6 bases). The ends were cut back, 1 base at V and 2 bases at J, with 27 bases in the middle. CDR3 length equals 21 residues. CDR3 loop: CASSLDEIRLAPKEAYNEQFF. In nucleotides, the CDR3 is TGTGCCAGCAGTTTAGATGAGATTCGGCTAGCGCCGAAGGAGGCCTACAATGAGCAGTTCTTC.

This clonotype has more than one count but fewer than ten. V and J are TRBV5-1 and TRBJ2-3; 8 positions agree with TRBD1. The ends lost 5 bases at V and 0 bases at J; junction bases unmatched: 2. Germline CDR1 reads SGHRS; CDR2 reads YFSETQ. The length of the CDR3 is 14 residues. The CDR3 DNA is TGCGCCAGCAGGCAGGGGGCAAGCACAGATACGCAGTATTTT. Its translation is CASRQGASTDTQYF.

This clonotype was observed at least ten times. The chain has TRBV12-3 or TRBV12-4 and TRBJ1-2, with 9 bases fitting TRBD1. The CDR3 has 15 amino acids. V was clipped by 5 bases and J by 3 bases; unmatched bases: 7. CDR3 in amino acids: CASSVPGQGDYGYTF. The CDR3 coding sequence is TGTGCCAGCAGTGTCCCGGGACAGGGAGACTATGGCTACACCTTC.

This clonotype was seen ten or more times. This chain uses TRBV3-1 with TRBJ1-2; 8 nucleotides line up with TRBD1. V lost 6 bases, J lost 5 bases, and 5 bases stayed unmatched. CDR3 length: 13 amino acids. Germline CDR1 is LGHDT and CDR2 is YNNKEL (reference sequence). DNA for the CDR3: TGTGCCAGCAGTACCGGGACAGGTTATGGCTACACCTTC. It specifies CASSTGTGYGYTF.

The chain employs TRBV9 and TRBJ2-1; 10 bases map to TRBD2. The CDR3 totals 14 residues. Trimming at V came to 5 bases and at J to 8 bases, leaving 7 bases not matched to a gene. Germline-derived CDR1 and CDR2 are SGDLS and YYNGEE. CDR3 nucleotides: TGTGCCAGCAGTCTAGCGGGAGTAATCGATGAGCAGTTCTTC. This codes for CASSLAGVIDEQFF.

This clonotype was detected ten times or more. This rearrangement joins TRBV27 to TRBJ1-2; D uncertain. Germline CDR1 is MNHEY and CDR2 is SMNVEV (reference sequence). The CDR3 runs to 15 residues. The ends were cut back, 0 bases at V and 2 bases at J, with 10 bases in the middle. CDR3 coding DNA: TGTGCCAGCAGTTTATCCAGGCTTAACAACTATGGCTACACCTTC. It yields the protein CASSLSRLNNYGYTF.